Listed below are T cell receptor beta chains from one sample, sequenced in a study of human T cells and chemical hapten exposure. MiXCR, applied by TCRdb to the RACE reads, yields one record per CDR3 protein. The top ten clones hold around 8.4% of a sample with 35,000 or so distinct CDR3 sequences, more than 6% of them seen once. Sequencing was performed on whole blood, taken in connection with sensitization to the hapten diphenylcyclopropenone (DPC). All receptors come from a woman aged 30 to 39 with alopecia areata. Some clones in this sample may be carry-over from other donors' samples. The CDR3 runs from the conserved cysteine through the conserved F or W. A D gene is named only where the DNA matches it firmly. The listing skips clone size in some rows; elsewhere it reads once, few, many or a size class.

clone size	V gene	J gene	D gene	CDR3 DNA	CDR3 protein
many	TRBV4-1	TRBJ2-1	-	TGCGCCAGCAGCCACAGTAGGTCCCCAGGGAATGAGCAGTTCTTC	CASSHSRSPGNEQFF
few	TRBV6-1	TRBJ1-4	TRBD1	TGTGCCAGCAGTTTGGAGGACAGGGCGTGGGAAAAACTGTTTTTT	CASSLEDRAWEKLFF
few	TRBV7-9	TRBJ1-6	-	TGTGCCAGCAGCCGAGTCCTACAAAATTCACCCCTCCACTTT	CASSRVLQNSPLHF
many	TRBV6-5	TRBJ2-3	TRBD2	TGTGCCAGCAGTTACTCGAGGCTAGCGGCTAGCACAGATACGCAGTATTTT	CASSYSRLAASTDTQYF
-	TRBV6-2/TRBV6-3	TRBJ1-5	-	TGTGCCAGCAGCCTAACGGGGACTAATCAGCCCCAGCATTTT	CASSLTGTNQPQHF
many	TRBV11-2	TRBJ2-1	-	TGTGCCAGCAGCTTAGTGAGAAGGCCCCTCAATGAGCAGTTCTTC	CASSLVRRPLNEQFF
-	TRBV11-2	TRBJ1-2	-	TGTGCCAGCAGCTTGGGAGCCCTTAGCTATGGCTACACCTTC	CASSLGALSYGYTF
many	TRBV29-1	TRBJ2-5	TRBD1	TGCAGCGCTAGGACAGGGAGCGAGACCCAGTACTTC	CSARTGSETQYF
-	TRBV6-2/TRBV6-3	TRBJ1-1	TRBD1	TGTGCCAGCAGCTTTAACCCAGGGGGCTTGGGCACTGAAGCTTTCTTT	CASSFNPGGLGTEAFF
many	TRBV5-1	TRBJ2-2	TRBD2	TGCGCCACCAGGCGGGACTACTCGAACACCGGGGAGCTGTTTTTT	CATRRDYSNTGELFF
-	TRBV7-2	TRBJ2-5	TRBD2	TGTGCCAGCAGCTTGACTAGCGGGGAGTGGGAGACCCAGTACTTC	CASSLTSGEWETQYF
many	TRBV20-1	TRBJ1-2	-	TGCAGTGCTAGTTTGGCCCCCCACTATGGCTACACCTTC	CSASLAPHYGYTF
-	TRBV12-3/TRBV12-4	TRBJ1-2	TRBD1	TGTGCCAGCAGTTTCGACAGGGGAGGAAAGGGCTACACCTTC	CASSFDRGGKGYTF
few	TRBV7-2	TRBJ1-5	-	TGTGCCAGCAGCTTTTTCGGAGTTAATCAGCCCCAGCATTTT	CASSFFGVNQPQHF
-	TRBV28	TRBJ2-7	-	TGTGCCAGCAGTCTACAGGCGGGACCCTACGAGCAGTACTTC	CASSLQAGPYEQYF
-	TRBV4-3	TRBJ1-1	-	TGCGCCAGCAGCCAAGACCGGGGTCTCGGGAGAACTGAAGCTTTCTTT	CASSQDRGLGRTEAFF
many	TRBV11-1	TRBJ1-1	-	TGTGCCAGCAGCTTAGCGGGGCGTGAAGCTTTCTTT	CASSLAGREAFF
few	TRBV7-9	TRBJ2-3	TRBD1	TGTGCCAGCAGTCTCGGACAGGACACAGATACGCAGTATTTT	CASSLGQDTDTQYF
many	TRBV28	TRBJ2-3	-	TGTGCCAGCAGTTTGCAATCCACAGATACGCAGTATTTT	CASSLQSTDTQYF
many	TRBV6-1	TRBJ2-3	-	TGTGCCAGCAGTGATTCCCTAGTGGATACGCAGTATTTT	CASSDSLVDTQYF
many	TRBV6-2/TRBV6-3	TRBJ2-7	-	TGTGCCAGCAGTGACGGCCTAGCCGTATACGAGCAGTACTTC	CASSDGLAVYEQYF
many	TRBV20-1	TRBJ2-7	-	TGCAGTGCTCGCATTGGGACGGATCAATCGGATTTGCAGTACTTC	CSARIGTDQSDLQYF
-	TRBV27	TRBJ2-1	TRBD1	TGTGCCAGCAGTCCTTTGTCCGGGACAGGGATCTACAATGAGCAGTTCTTC	CASSPLSGTGIYNEQFF
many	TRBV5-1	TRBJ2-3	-	TGCGCCAGCAGCTCGACCGGACAGCACACAGATACGCAGTATTTT	CASSSTGQHTDTQYF
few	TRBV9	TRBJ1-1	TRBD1	TGTGCCAGCAGCGTGGCAGGGGGCGCCTCTGAAGCTTTCTTT	CASSVAGGASEAFF
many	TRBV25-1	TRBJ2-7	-	TGTGCCAGCAGTCCCCATCTCAACGAGCAGTACTTC	CASSPHLNEQYF
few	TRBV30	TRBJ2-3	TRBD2	TGTGCCTGGACCCTAGCGGGGGGGATAGATACGCAGTATTTT	CAWTLAGGIDTQYF
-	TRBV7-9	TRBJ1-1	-	TGTGCCAGCAGCTTAGCGATAGGGGGAGGCACTGAAGCTTTCTTT	CASSLAIGGGTEAFF
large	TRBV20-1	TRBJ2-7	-	TGCAGTGCTATTTATGGGGAAGGGATCTACGAGCAGTACTTC	CSAIYGEGIYEQYF
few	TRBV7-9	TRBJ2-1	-	TGTGCCAGCAGCTTAGTTTGGACCGCGGCCTACAATGAGCAGTTCTTC	CASSLVWTAAYNEQFF
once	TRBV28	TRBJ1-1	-	TGTGCCAGCAGTTTATTGACGGTGGGAACAGCTGAAGCTTTCTTT	CASSLLTVGTAEAFF
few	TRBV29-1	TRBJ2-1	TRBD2	TGCAGCGTTGCCCCACTGGCGGGGGGGCTGAGCTCCTACAATGAGCAGTTCTTC	CSVAPLAGGLSSYNEQFF
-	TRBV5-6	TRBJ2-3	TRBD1	TGTGCCAGCAGCTTGGAAAAAGTGTCGGGACAGGGATCAGATACGCAGTATTTT	CASSLEKVSGQGSDTQYF
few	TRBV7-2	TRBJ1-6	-	TGTGCCAGCAGCTACAACACGGATTCACCCCTCCACTTT	CASSYNTDSPLHF
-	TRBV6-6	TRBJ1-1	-	TGTGCCAGCAGTTACCAGGGGAGAAGCACTGAAGCTTTCTTT	CASSYQGRSTEAFF
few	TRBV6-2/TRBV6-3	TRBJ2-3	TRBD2	TGTGCCAGCAGACTACTAGCGGGGGAGAGAGATACGCAGTATTTT	CASRLLAGERDTQYF
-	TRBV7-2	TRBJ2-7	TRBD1	TGTGCCAGCAGCTACCGGGACAGCTCCTACGAGCAGTACTTC	CASSYRDSSYEQYF
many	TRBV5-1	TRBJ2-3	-	TGCGCCAGCAGCCGGGGGGCATTCACAGATACGCAGTATTTT	CASSRGAFTDTQYF
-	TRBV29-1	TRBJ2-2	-	TGCAGCGTGCGAACTGCGGCAGGGGGGTGGAACACCGGGGAGCTGTTTTTT	CSVRTAAGGWNTGELFF
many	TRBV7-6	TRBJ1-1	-	TGTGCCAGCAGCTTACGTGGCGGCCAGACGAACACTGAAGCTTTCTTT	CASSLRGGQTNTEAFF
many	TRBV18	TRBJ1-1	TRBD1	TGTGCCAGCTCCGGGGACAGGACGAACACTGAAGCTTTCTTT	CASSGDRTNTEAFF